This T cell receptor (beta chain) was captured by sequencing in a study of post-analysis software for immune sequencing data. Turning to this clonotype: As yet, its antigen is unknown.

Presence of unique molecular identifiers characterized the TCR beta cDNA libraries. In TCRdb, the PCR reads were re-called with MiXCR into one record per CDR3 protein. There are roughly 800,000 distinct CDR3 sequences in the sample; 25% to 30% occur only once, and more than 0.45% lies in the top ten. Overall study results and limits: Included in a set of about five TRBV segments more frequent in patients than controls were TRBV5-6, TRBV5-1 and TRBV20-1.

Trimming left V 3 bases short and J 8 bases short, with 11 bases between. There are 14 residues in the CDR3. The sequence came from a girl under 18 with multiple sclerosis. This chain connects TRBV12-3 or TRBV12-4 to TRBJ1-6; D possibly corresponds to TRBD1 (5 bases). Sequenced sample: blood. Here the CDR3 DNA reads TGTGCCAGCAGTTTTTCTGGAGGGGATTCACCCCTCCACTTT. Protein product: CASSFSGGDSPLHF.